Described below is a single T cell receptor (beta chain) sequence and its context. CDR1 is LNHDA and CDR2 is SQIVND in the germline V gene (reference sequence). V dropped 3 bases and J dropped 7; count of bases not matched to a gene: 7. CDR3 length: 15 amino acids. The sample comes from a study of blood T cell repertoires in COVID-19. Some clones are missing from TCRdb's copy, which holds only in-frame ones; the method was immunoSEQ multiplex PCR. The repertoire holds more than 150,000 clones, with around four fifths as singletons. This rearrangement joins TRBV19 to TRBJ2-1, with 9 bases fitting TRBD2. The TCR originated in a man aged 35 to 55 who had recovered from COVID-19. Sequencing input: PBMCs or T cells enriched from blood (not recorded which). CDR3 nucleotides: TGTGCCAGTAGTATCTCGGCGGGAGGGCCGAATGAGCAGTTCTTC. Protein product: CASSISAGGPNEQFF. Based on the CDR3 plus reference TRBV19 and TRBJ2-1, the full variable domain is DGGITQSPKYLFRKEGQNVTLSCEQNLNHDAMYWYRQDPGQGLRLIYYSQIVNDFQKGDIAEGYSVSREKKESFPLTVTSAQKNPTAFYLCASSISAGGPNEQFFGPGTRLTVL.